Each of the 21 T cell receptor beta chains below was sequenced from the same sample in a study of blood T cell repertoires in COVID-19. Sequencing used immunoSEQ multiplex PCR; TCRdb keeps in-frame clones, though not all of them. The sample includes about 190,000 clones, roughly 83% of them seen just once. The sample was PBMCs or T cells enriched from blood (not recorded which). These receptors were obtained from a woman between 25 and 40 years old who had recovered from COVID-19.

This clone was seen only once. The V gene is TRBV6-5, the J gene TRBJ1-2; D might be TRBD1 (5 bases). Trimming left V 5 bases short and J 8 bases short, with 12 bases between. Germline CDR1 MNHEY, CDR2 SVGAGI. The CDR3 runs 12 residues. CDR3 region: CASSQGIQGYTF. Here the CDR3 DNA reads TGTGCCAGCAGTCAGGGAATACAAGGCTACACCTTC.

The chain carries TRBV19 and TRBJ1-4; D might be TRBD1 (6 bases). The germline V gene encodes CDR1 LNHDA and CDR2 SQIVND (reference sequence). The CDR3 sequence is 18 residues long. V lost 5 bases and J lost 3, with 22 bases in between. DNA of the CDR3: TGTGCCAGTAGTGCCCCGACGGGACACTCGCTCGCTAATGAAAAACTGTTTTTT. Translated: CASSAPTGHSLANEKLFF.

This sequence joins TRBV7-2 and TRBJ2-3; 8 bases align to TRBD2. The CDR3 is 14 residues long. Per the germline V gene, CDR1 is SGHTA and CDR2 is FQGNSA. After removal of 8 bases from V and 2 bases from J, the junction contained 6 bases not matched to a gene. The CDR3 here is CASPRGGLTDTQYF. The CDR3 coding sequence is TGTGCCAGCCCTCGGGGGGGTCTCACAGATACGCAGTATTTT.

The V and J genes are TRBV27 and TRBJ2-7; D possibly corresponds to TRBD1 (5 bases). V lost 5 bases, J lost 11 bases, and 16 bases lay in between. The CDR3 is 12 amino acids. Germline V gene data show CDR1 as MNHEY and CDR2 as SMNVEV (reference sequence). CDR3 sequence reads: CASSMVGAGKYF. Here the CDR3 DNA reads TGTGCCAGCAGTATGGTAGGGGCTGGGAAGTACTTC.

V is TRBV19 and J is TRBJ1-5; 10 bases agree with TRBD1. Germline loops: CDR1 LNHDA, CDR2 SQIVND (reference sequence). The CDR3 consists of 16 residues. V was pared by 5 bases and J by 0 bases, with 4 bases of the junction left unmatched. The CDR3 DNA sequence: TGTGCCAGTAGTGCCGGGACAGGGGATAGCAATCAGCCCCAGCATTTT. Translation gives CASSAGTGDSNQPQHF.

The CDR3, as DNA: TGTGCCATCAGTGAGGGGACAGGGTTCACGTACACCGGGGAGCTGTTTTTT. Protein product: CAISEGTGFTYTGELFF. The rearrangement joins TRBV10-3 to TRBJ2-2; TRBD1 matches 9 bases. CDR1 ENHRY and CDR2 SYGVKD come from the germline V gene. V gave up 2 bases and J gave up 3 bases; unmatched junction bases: 7. The length of the CDR3 is 17 residues.

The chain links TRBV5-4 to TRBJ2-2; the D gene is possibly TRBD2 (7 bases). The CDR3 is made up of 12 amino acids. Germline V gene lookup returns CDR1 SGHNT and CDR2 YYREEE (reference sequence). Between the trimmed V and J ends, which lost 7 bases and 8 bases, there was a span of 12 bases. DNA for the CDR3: TGTGCCAGCCCGGGGGGCCCTGGGGAGCTGTTTTTT. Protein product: CASPGGPGELFF.

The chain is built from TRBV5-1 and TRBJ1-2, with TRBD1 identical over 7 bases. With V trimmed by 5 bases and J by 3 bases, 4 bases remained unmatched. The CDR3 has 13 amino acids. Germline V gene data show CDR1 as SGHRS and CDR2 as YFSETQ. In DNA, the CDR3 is TGCGCCAGCAGTAACAGGGGTGACTATGGCTACACCTTC. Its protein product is CASSNRGDYGYTF.

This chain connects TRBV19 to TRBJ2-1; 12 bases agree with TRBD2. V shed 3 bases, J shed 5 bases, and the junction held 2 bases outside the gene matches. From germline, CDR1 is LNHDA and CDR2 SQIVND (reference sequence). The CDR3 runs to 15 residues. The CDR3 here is CASSITSGRNNEQFF. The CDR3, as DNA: TGTGCCAGTAGTATTACTAGCGGGAGGAACAATGAGCAGTTCTTC.

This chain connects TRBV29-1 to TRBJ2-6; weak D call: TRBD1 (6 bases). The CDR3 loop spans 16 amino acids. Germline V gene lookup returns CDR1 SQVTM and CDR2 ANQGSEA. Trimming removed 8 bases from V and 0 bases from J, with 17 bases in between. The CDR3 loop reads CSLMDRLSSGANVLTF. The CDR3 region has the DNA TGCAGCCTCATGGACAGACTGAGCTCTGGGGCCAACGTCCTGACTTTC.

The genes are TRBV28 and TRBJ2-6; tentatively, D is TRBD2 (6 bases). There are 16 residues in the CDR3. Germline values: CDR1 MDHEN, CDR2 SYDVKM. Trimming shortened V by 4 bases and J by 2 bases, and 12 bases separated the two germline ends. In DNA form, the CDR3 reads TGTGCCAGCAGTTGGGGCGGGGCCCCTGGGGCCAACGTCCTGACTTTC. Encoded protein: CASSWGGAPGANVLTF.

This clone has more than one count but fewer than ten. The CDR3 reads CASRTGSSYNEQFF. The CDR3 nucleotides are TGTGCCAGCCGGACAGGGAGCTCCTACAATGAGCAGTTCTTC. The genes are TRBV19 and TRBJ2-1, with 8 bases matching TRBD1. V dropped 9 bases and J dropped 0; count of bases not matched to a gene: 4. CDR1 LNHDA and CDR2 SQIVND come from the germline V gene (reference sequence). The CDR3 length is 14 residues.

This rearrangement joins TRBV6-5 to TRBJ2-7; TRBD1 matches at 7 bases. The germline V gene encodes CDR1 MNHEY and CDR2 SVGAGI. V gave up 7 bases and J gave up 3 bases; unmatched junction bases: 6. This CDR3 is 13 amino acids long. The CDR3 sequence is CASTPGTDYEQYF. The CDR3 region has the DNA TGTGCCAGCACCCCCGGGACAGACTACGAGCAGTACTTC.

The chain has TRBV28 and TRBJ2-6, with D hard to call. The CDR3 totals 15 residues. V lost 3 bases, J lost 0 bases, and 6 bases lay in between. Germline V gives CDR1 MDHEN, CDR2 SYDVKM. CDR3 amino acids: CASSFQNSGANVLTF. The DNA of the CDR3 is TGTGCCAGCAGTTTCCAAAACTCTGGGGCCAACGTCCTGACTTTC.

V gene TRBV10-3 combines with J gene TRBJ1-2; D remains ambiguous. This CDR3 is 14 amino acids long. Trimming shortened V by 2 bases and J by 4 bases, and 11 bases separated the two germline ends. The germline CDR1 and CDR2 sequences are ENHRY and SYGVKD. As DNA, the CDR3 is TGTGCCATCAGTGAGCCGGGTGAGACCTATGGCTACACCTTC. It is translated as CAISEPGETYGYTF.

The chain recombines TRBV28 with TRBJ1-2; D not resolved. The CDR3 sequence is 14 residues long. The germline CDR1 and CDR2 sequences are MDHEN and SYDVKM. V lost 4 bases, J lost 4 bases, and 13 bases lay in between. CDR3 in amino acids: CASSSRLRGYGYTF. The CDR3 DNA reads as TGTGCCAGCAGTTCCCGACTCCGAGGCTATGGCTACACCTTC.

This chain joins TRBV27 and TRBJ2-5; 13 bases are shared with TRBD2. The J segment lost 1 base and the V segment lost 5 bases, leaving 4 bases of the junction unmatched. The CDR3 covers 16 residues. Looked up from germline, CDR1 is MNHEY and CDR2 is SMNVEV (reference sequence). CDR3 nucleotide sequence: TGTGCCAGCAGTCCGGGGACTAGCGGGACCCAAGAGACCCAGTACTTC. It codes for CASSPGTSGTQETQYF.

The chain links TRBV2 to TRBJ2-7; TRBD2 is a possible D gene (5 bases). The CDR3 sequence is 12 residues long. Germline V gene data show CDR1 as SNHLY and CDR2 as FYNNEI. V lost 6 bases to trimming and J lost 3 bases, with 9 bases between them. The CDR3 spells CASSPLDYEQYF. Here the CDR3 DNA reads TGTGCCAGCAGCCCACTAGACTACGAGCAGTACTTC. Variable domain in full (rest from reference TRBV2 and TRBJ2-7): EPEVTQTPSHQVTQMGQEVILRCVPISNHLYFYWYRQILGQKVEFLVSFYNNEISEKSEIFDDQFSVERPDGSNFTLKIRSTKLEDSAMYFCASSPLDYEQYFGPGTRLTVT.

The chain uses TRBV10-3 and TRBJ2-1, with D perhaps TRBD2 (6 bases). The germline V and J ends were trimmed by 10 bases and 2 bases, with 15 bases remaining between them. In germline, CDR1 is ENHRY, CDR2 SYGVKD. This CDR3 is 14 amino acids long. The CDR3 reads CATTGTPAYNEQFF. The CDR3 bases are TGTGCCACCACCGGGACTCCGGCCTACAATGAGCAGTTCTTC.

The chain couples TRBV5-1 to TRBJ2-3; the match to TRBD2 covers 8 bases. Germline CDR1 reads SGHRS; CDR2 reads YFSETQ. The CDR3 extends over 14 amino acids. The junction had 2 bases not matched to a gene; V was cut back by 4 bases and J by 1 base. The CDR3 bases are TGCGCCAGCAGCCAGACTAGCGGCACAGATACGCAGTATTTT. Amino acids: CASSQTSGTDTQYF. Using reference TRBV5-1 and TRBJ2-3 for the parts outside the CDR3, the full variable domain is KAGVTQTPRYLIKTRGQQVTLSCSPISGHRSVSWYQQTPGQGLQFLFEYFSETQRNKGNFPGRFSGRQFSNSRSEMNVSTLELGDSALYLCASSQTSGTDTQYFGPGTRLTVL.

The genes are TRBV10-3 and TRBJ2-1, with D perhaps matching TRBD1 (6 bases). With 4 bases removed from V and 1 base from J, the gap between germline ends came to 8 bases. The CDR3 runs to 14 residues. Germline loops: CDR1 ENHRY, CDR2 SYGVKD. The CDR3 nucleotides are TGTGCCATCAGTGGACAGGAGTCCTACAATGAGCAGTTCTTC. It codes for CAISGQESYNEQFF.